The next 17 T cell receptor beta chains were all read from a single sample in a study of shared clonotypes between healthy human individuals. Sequencing used immunoSEQ multiplex PCR; TCRdb keeps in-frame clones, though not all of them. The sample contains 490,000 or so clones, over 65% of which appear only once. The sample consisted of PBMCs. The receptors here all came from a woman between 40 and 55 years old in good health. Some clones in this sample may be carry-over from other donors' samples.

V gene TRBV4-1 combines with J gene TRBJ2-3; 7 bases fit TRBD1. Germline loops: CDR1 MGHRA, CDR2 YSYEKL. With 0 bases clipped from V and 2 bases from J, the junction kept 5 bases outside the gene matches. The CDR3 has 16 residues. The CDR3 coding sequence is TGCGCCAGCAGCCAAGACCCCAGGGGGTACACAGATACGCAGTATTTT. Residues: CASSQDPRGYTDTQYF.

The V and J genes are TRBV13 and TRBJ2-3; TRBD2 aligns across 14 bases. Germline V CDR1 and CDR2: PRHDT, FYEKMQ (reference sequence). V lost 5 bases and J lost 4; bases outside the gene matches: 5. The CDR3 is 16 residues long. DNA of the CDR3: TGTGCCAGCAGCGGGACTAGCGGGAGTATTTCAGATACGCAGTATTTT. It specifies CASSGTSGSISDTQYF.

The gene calls are TRBV4-1 and TRBJ1-4; no firm D call. The CDR3 runs to 15 residues. Looked up from germline, CDR1 is MGHRA and CDR2 is YSYEKL. Trimming removed 4 bases at V and 0 bases at J, with 9 bases between. The CDR3 is CASSPYVTTNEKLFF. Written as DNA, the CDR3 is TGCGCCAGCAGCCCCTACGTTACAACTAATGAAAAACTGTTTTTT.

CDR3 loop: CASSLGPTWSLGLFF. The CDR3, as DNA: TGTGCCAGCAGCTTGGGACCAACATGGAGCCTCGGACTGTTTTTT. V gene TRBV5-6 combines with J gene TRBJ1-4; D is undetermined. CDR1 is SGHDT and CDR2 is YYEEEE in the germline V gene. There are 15 residues in the CDR3. V was cut by 0 bases and J by 13 bases, with 19 bases left in between.

To note about this clone: A single base is all that separates this from a far larger clone, so a read error is likely. The chain has TRBV5-1 and TRBJ2-7; TRBD1 aligns across 7 bases. This CDR3 comprises 14 residues. Germline assignment: CDR1 SGHRS and CDR2 YFSETQ. CDR3 coding DNA: TGCGCCGGCAGCCGGGACAGCCCCCGAAACGAGCAGTACTTC. Translation gives CAGSRDSPRNEQYF. Full variable domain (remainder filled in from reference TRBV5-1 and TRBJ2-7): KAGVTQTPRYLIKTRGQQVTLSCSPISGHRSVSWYQQTPGQGLQFLFEYFSETQRNKGNFPGRFSGRQFSNSRSEMNVSTLELGDSALYLCAGSRDSPRNEQYFGPGTRLTVT.

Regarding this clone: Germline is not matched at one junction end, which may reflect a read error. The chain couples TRBV10-3 to TRBJ1-2; 9 nucleotides agree with TRBD1. The germline CDR1 and CDR2 sequences are ENHRY and SYGVKD. This CDR3 is 13 amino acids long. The CDR3 reads CAISESGTGPAYF. CDR3 DNA sequence: TGTGCCATCAGTGAGTCGGGGACAGGGCCAGCCTACTTC.

The rearrangement uses TRBV5-1 and TRBJ1-5; 7 nucleotides match TRBD1. With V trimmed by 0 bases and J by 7 bases, 10 bases remained unmatched. Germline loops: CDR1 SGHRS, CDR2 YFSETQ. The CDR3 runs 16 residues. CDR3 amino acids: CASSLGDFQGGQPQHF. The CDR3 DNA follows: TGCGCCAGCAGCTTGGGGGACTTTCAGGGGGGCCAGCCCCAGCATTTT.

This clone was detected only once. The chain recombines TRBV27 with TRBJ2-7, with D perhaps TRBD2 (6 bases). V was cut by 7 bases and J by 2 bases, with 18 bases left in between. The CDR3 loop spans 15 amino acids. Germline assignment: CDR1 MNHEY and CDR2 SMNVEV (reference sequence). The CDR3 DNA reads TGTGCCAGCAAGGCGGGACTCTCACTGGCCTACGAGCAGTACTTC. This encodes CASKAGLSLAYEQYF.

The CDR3: CASSQGSGASYEQYF. CDR3 sequence (DNA): TGCGCCAGCAGCCAAGGGTCCGGGGCATCCTACGAGCAGTACTTC. This chain uses TRBV4-1 with TRBJ2-7, with D perhaps matching TRBD1 or TRBD2 (5 bases each). The CDR3 is 15 residues long. CDR1 and CDR2 (germline): MGHRA, YSYEKL. Between the trimmed V and J ends, which lost 1 base and 1 base, there was a span of 11 bases.

This clone was observed at least ten times. The chain links TRBV19 to TRBJ2-2; D remains unclear. This CDR3 has 15 amino acids. The V end lost 2 bases, the J end lost 2 bases, and 9 bases lay between the germline ends. The germline gives CDR1 LNHDA, CDR2 SQIVND (reference sequence). CDR3 amino acids: CASSILPDNTGELFF. In DNA form, the CDR3 reads TGTGCCAGTAGTATACTGCCGGATAACACCGGGGAGCTGTTTTTT.

The genes are TRBV9 and TRBJ2-1; D is perhaps TRBD1 or TRBD2 (5 bases each). The germline CDR1 and CDR2 sequences are SGDLS and YYNGEE. This CDR3 has 15 amino acids. V was trimmed by 3 bases and J by 8 bases, leaving 18 bases between them. CDR3: CASSGDGTPRDEQFF. The DNA for the CDR3 is TGTGCCAGCAGCGGCGACGGGACCCCAAGAGATGAGCAGTTCTTC.

V gene TRBV28 combines with J gene TRBJ2-7; no clear D. Germline assignment: CDR1 MDHEN and CDR2 SYDVKM. This CDR3 region has 11 residues. V was pared by 10 bases and J by 4 bases, with 11 bases between. CDR3 in amino acids: CATLGEYEQYF. CDR3 in DNA: TGTGCCACCCTAGGAGAATACGAGCAGTACTTC.

The chain combines TRBV11-2 with TRBJ2-5, with TRBD1 identical over 8 bases. This CDR3 spans 15 amino acids. The V and J ends lost 1 base and 4 bases, in that order; junction bases with no gene match: 5. CDR1 SGHAT and CDR2 FQNNGV come from the germline V gene. The CDR3: CASSLGITGGETQYF. DNA for the CDR3: TGTGCCAGCAGCTTAGGGATAACAGGGGGAGAGACCCAGTACTTC.

The chain couples TRBV11-2 to TRBJ2-7; D gene ambiguous. The CDR3 covers 14 residues. Germline assignment: CDR1 SGHAT and CDR2 FQNNGV. Trimming cost V 0 bases and J 3 bases, with 9 bases left between them. CDR3 coding DNA: TGTGCCAGCAGCTTAGATGGTAACTTCTACGAGCAGTACTTC. This translates into CASSLDGNFYEQYF.

This clone was picked up many times. The genes are TRBV20-1 and TRBJ1-2; D is undetermined. Trimming removed 6 bases from V and 5 bases from J, with 7 bases in between. CDR3 length equals 10 residues. Germline lookup yields CDR1 DFQATT and CDR2 SNEGSKA (reference sequence). The chain's CDR3 is CSAADYGYTF. The CDR3 coding sequence is TGCAGTGCAGCAGATTATGGCTACACCTTC.

The chain combines TRBV7-3 with TRBJ1-3; D not resolved. Trimming pared 1 base from V and 2 bases from J, leaving 6 bases between. The germline gives CDR1 SGHTA, CDR2 FQGTGA. The CDR3 length is 14 residues. In DNA form, the CDR3 reads TGTGCCAGCAGCTTAAATGGGGCTGGAAACACCATATATTTT. Translated: CASSLNGAGNTIYF.

V and J are TRBV4-1 and TRBJ1-1; 9 bases fit TRBD1. The V segment lost 1 base and the J segment 2 bases; nucleotides outside the gene matches: 2. The CDR3 covers 15 residues. Germline V gene sequence: CDR1 MGHRA, CDR2 YSYEKL. CDR3 sequence: CASSQGQGVNTEAFF. CDR3 nucleotides: TGCGCCAGCAGCCAAGGACAGGGGGTAAACACTGAAGCTTTCTTT.